Presented here are 19 T cell receptor beta chains from one specimen sequenced in a study of T cell repertoires in cytomegalovirus infection. Each CDR3 protein gets one entry after TCRdb re-called the reads with MiXCR. The table has 450,000 to 600,000 distinct CDR3 sequences, 33% seen once; the top ten hold 15% to 20%. Antigens for these TCRs are unknown. Specimen: cultured PBMCs, collected from culture after CMV antigen stimulation. The receptors here all came from a human donor in good health (CMV status not recorded). Some clones in this sample may be carry-over from other donors' samples.

The V and J genes are TRBV28 and TRBJ1-5, with D unresolved. V shed 6 bases and J shed 5 bases, with 14 bases lying between them. The CDR3 runs to 14 residues. Germline V gene sequence: CDR1 MDHEN, CDR2 SYDVKM. The CDR3 protein is CASREDTSYQPQHF. CDR3 sequence (DNA): TGTGCCAGCAGGGAAGACACATCATATCAGCCCCAGCATTTT.

This clonotype turned up a few times. This chain joins TRBV12-3 or TRBV12-4 and TRBJ1-1; D is uncertain. Trimming removed 6 bases at V and 11 bases at J, with 13 bases between. CDR3 length: 11 residues. Here the CDR3 DNA reads TGTGCCAGCAGGGGGATATGGACCGCTTTCTTT. It translates to CASRGIWTAFF.

As to this clonotype: Given a much more abundant clone one base away, this may be a read error. The rearrangement links TRBV7-3 to TRBJ2-7; a weak D match, TRBD2 (6 bases). V was cut by 5 bases and J by 0 bases, with 17 bases left in between. The CDR3 spans 16 residues. Germline V gene lookup returns CDR1 SGHTA and CDR2 FQGTGA. CDR3 in amino acids: CASSRIGTGSSYEQYF. The CDR3 DNA is TGTGCCAGCAGCCGTATCGGGACTGGGAGCTCCTACGAGCAGTACTTC.

V usage is TRBV25-1 and J usage is TRBJ2-1; D may be TRBD2 (6 bases). Germline values: CDR1 MGHDK, CDR2 SYGVNS. CDR3 length equals 18 residues. The V and J ends lost 4 bases and 5 bases respectively, with 24 bases between them. In DNA, the CDR3 is TGTGCCAGCAGTGCCTTACCCGGCCGGGGGATGATGAACAATGAGCAGTTCTTC. It encodes CASSALPGRGMMNNEQFF.

The rearrangement uses TRBV10-3 and TRBJ2-1, with 14 positions matching TRBD2. The CDR3 consists of 15 residues. Germline V gene sequence: CDR1 ENHRY, CDR2 SYGVKD. V lost 4 bases, J lost 8 bases, and 4 bases stayed unmatched. The DNA of the CDR3 is TGTGCCATCAGTGGAGGGACTAGCGGGAGAGATGAGCAGTTCTTC. This translates into CAISGGTSGRDEQFF.

This chain joins TRBV4-1 and TRBJ1-6, with TRBD1 as a possible D gene (5 bases). Trimming took off 6 bases at V and 9 bases at J, with 15 bases between the two ends. The CDR3 consists of 14 residues. From germline, CDR1 is MGHRA and CDR2 YSYEKL. This CDR3 is CASSQQEGTSPLHF. The CDR3 region has the DNA TGCGCCAGCAGTCAACAGGAAGGTACTTCACCCCTCCACTTT.

This clonotype was seen repeatedly, ten times or more. The chain carries TRBV7-3 and TRBJ2-2; perhaps TRBD2 as D (5 bases). V was cut by 5 bases and J by 6 bases, with 16 bases left in between. Germline assignment: CDR1 SGHTA and CDR2 FQGTGA. The CDR3 totals 15 residues. CDR3 amino acids: CASSPRGRNPGELFF. The CDR3 DNA reads TGTGCCAGCAGCCCGAGAGGGAGAAATCCCGGGGAGCTGTTTTTT.

This clonotype appeared a few times. The chain uses TRBV29-1 and TRBJ2-1; TRBD1 matches 10 bases. CDR1 is SQVTM and CDR2 is ANQGSEA in the germline V gene. This CDR3 contains 12 residues. Losses at the gene ends were 7 bases for V and 6 bases for J; bases not matched to a gene: 3. CDR3 DNA: TGCAGCGGGGGACAGGGGCCCAATGAGCAGTTCTTC. Its translation: CSGGQGPNEQFF.

The rearrangement joins TRBV12-3 or TRBV12-4 to TRBJ2-1; 8 bases line up with TRBD1. The CDR3 is 13 amino acids. J lost 6 bases, V lost 5 bases, and 3 bases had no gene match. The CDR3 DNA follows: TGTGCCAGCAGTCCTACAGGGGGCAATGAGCAGTTCTTC. It translates to CASSPTGGNEQFF.

CDR3 nucleotides: TGTGCCAGCAAACTAGCGGCCCAAGAGACCCAGTACTTC. Its translation is CASKLAAQETQYF. The rearrangement uses TRBV19 and TRBJ2-5; 8 nucleotides line up with TRBD2. V lost 9 bases, J lost 1 base, and 4 bases stayed unmatched. Germline-derived CDR1 and CDR2 are LNHDA and SQIVND (reference sequence). The CDR3 has 13 residues.

The chain couples TRBV6-5 to TRBJ1-2, with TRBD1 as a possible D gene (5 bases). In germline, CDR1 is MNHEY, CDR2 SVGAGI. CDR3 length: 15 amino acids. V was cut by 4 bases and J by 7 bases, with 19 bases left in between. For the CDR3, the DNA is TGTGCCAGCAGTTGGGGGGGGACTATCCAGGGTGGCTACACCTTC. It encodes CASSWGGTIQGGYTF.

The chain combines TRBV6-2 or TRBV6-3 with TRBJ2-5, with 9 bases matching TRBD2. The CDR3 is 15 residues long. Germline CDR1 is MNHEY and CDR2 is SVGEGT. With V trimmed by 5 bases and J by 2 bases, 6 bases remained unmatched. In DNA, the CDR3 is TGTGCCAGCAGTACCTGGACTAGCGTTCAAGAGACCCAGTACTTC. It translates to CASSTWTSVQETQYF.

This clonotype was seen just once. The chain carries TRBV19 and TRBJ1-5; D gene uncertain. From germline, CDR1 is LNHDA and CDR2 SQIVND (reference sequence). The CDR3 runs 11 residues. Trimming shortened V by 5 bases and J by 11 bases, and 10 bases separated the two germline ends. CDR3 bases: TGTGCCAGTAGTGAATCCGGAACCCAGCATTTT. This codes for CASSESGTQHF.

This chain connects TRBV7-3 to TRBJ2-1; D is perhaps TRBD1 (5 bases). This CDR3 spans 13 amino acids. The germline V gene has CDR1 SGHTA and CDR2 FQGTGA. Deletions cut 3 bases from V and 10 bases from J, with 13 bases between. The CDR3, as DNA: TGTGCCAGCAGCTTCATGGGGAAGGGGGAGCAGTTCTTC. Its protein is CASSFMGKGEQFF.

This clonotype appeared a single time. This chain joins TRBV19 and TRBJ2-2; a weak D match, TRBD2 (6 bases). Trimming pared 6 bases from V and 4 bases from J, leaving 15 bases between. CDR3 size: 15 residues. Germline loops: CDR1 LNHDA, CDR2 SQIVND (reference sequence). CDR3 amino acids: CASRPGRRGTGELFF. The CDR3 DNA is TGTGCCAGTAGGCCCGGGCGGAGGGGCACCGGGGAGCTGTTTTTT.

The CDR3 reads CASSLVAASYEQYF. Written as DNA, the CDR3 is TGTGCCAGCAGCTTAGTCGCGGCCTCCTACGAGCAGTACTTC. The rearrangement joins TRBV7-2 to TRBJ2-7; D gene uncertain. Looked up from germline, CDR1 is SGHTA and CDR2 is FQGNSA. There are 14 residues in the CDR3. V was clipped by 1 base and J by 0 bases, with 7 bases between them. The entire variable domain, with the rest obtained from reference TRBV7-2 and TRBJ2-7, is as follows: GAGVSQSPSNKVTEKGKDVELRCDPISGHTALYWYRQSLGQGLEFLIYFQGNSAPDKSGLPSDRFSAERTGGSVSTLTIQRTQQEDSAVYLCASSLVAASYEQYFGPGTRLTVT.

The chain employs TRBV28 and TRBJ2-5; D call uncertain. The CDR3 consists of 15 residues. Deletions cut 3 bases from V and 1 base from J, with 12 bases between. Germline assignment: CDR1 MDHEN and CDR2 SYDVKM. Here the CDR3 DNA reads TGTGCCAGCAGTTTTCCTGGCGCCATCCAAGAGACCCAGTACTTC. Protein sequence: CASSFPGAIQETQYF.

The chain is built from TRBV12-3 or TRBV12-4 and TRBJ2-3; 8 nucleotides agree with TRBD2. Losses at the gene ends were 2 bases for V and 1 base for J; bases not matched to a gene: 2. The CDR3 sequence is 15 residues long. The CDR3 region is CASSLMRGGTDTQYF. The CDR3 bases are TGTGCCAGCAGTTTAATGCGGGGGGGCACAGATACGCAGTATTTT.

The chain combines TRBV6-1 with TRBJ2-3, with D possibly being TRBD1 (5 bases). Trimming stripped 5 bases from V and 5 bases from J, with 29 bases between. CDR1 and CDR2 from the germline V gene are MNHNS and SASEGT. The CDR3 is made up of 19 amino acids. CDR3 DNA sequence: TGTGCCAGCAGTTATCCAAACCCCCGGACAACTACTTGGGGAGATACGCAGTATTTT. Protein: CASSYPNPRTTTWGDTQYF.